This is a list of T cell receptor beta chains from one sample in a study of follicular helper T cells after annual influenza vaccination. Measured with immunoSEQ multiplex PCR; TCRdb has only the in-frame clones, and not every one. The sample yields some 11,000 clones, around four fifths seen once. The sequencing used CXCR5- memory CD4+ T cells sorted from blood, collected 6 weeks after influenza vaccination. Receptors originate from an adult who received the influenza vaccine. Both conserved end residues are part of each CDR3. The order of the fields is J gene, D gene, V gene, clone size, CDR3 DNA, CDR3 protein. D genes are given only for firm matches. Size is stated for part of the rows, as once, few or many counts, or as a class when the clone is expanded.

j_call: TRBJ1-5
d_call: -
v_call: TRBV30
clone_size: few
cdr3_nt: TGTGCCTGGAGTGTGAAGGGGAATCAGCCCCAGCATTTT
cdr3_aa: CAWSVKGNQPQHF

j_call: TRBJ2-7
d_call: TRBD2
v_call: TRBV6-5
clone_size: -
cdr3_nt: TGTGCCAGCAGTTACTCCGGACTAGACCGGGAGCAGTACTTC
cdr3_aa: CASSYSGLDREQYF

j_call: TRBJ2-5
d_call: -
v_call: TRBV7-9
clone_size: once
cdr3_nt: TGTGCCAGCAGCTTAGACAAAGAGACCCAGTACTTC
cdr3_aa: CASSLDKETQYF

j_call: TRBJ2-7
d_call: -
v_call: TRBV18
clone_size: -
cdr3_nt: TGTGCCAGCTCACCACGACGGGACACCAACGAGCAGTACTTC
cdr3_aa: CASSPRRDTNEQYF

j_call: TRBJ1-1
d_call: TRBD1
v_call: TRBV30
clone_size: -
cdr3_nt: TGTGCCGGGACAGGGCCAGCTTTCTTT
cdr3_aa: CAGTGPAFF

j_call: TRBJ2-2
d_call: TRBD2
v_call: TRBV10-2
clone_size: -
cdr3_nt: TGCGCCAGCAGTCACATAGCGGGAACGGGAGGCGGGGAGCTGTTTTTT
cdr3_aa: CASSHIAGTGGGELFF

j_call: TRBJ1-2
d_call: -
v_call: TRBV28
clone_size: -
cdr3_nt: TGTGCCAGCAGTATAATGGGCCGGGGGGGGCCGGACTATGGCTACACCTTC
cdr3_aa: CASSIMGRGGPDYGYTF

j_call: TRBJ1-2
d_call: TRBD1
v_call: TRBV5-4
clone_size: few
cdr3_nt: TGTGCCAGCAGCTTCAGGGACAGGGTAGTCTACACCTTC
cdr3_aa: CASSFRDRVVYTF

j_call: TRBJ2-7
d_call: TRBD2
v_call: TRBV5-5
clone_size: -
cdr3_nt: TGTGCCACCGGGGGGGATCACTACGAGCAGTACTTC
cdr3_aa: CATGGDHYEQYF

j_call: TRBJ1-5
d_call: TRBD1
v_call: TRBV7-9
clone_size: -
cdr3_nt: TGTGCCAGCAGCACCAGGGACAGCGATCGGCCCCAGCATTTT
cdr3_aa: CASSTRDSDRPQHF

j_call: TRBJ1-6
d_call: TRBD1
v_call: TRBV5-4
clone_size: few
cdr3_nt: TGTGCCAGCAGCTCCGCCGGGACAGGGTCCTATAATTCACCCCTCCACTTT
cdr3_aa: CASSSAGTGSYNSPLHF

j_call: TRBJ1-5
d_call: -
v_call: TRBV30
clone_size: -
cdr3_nt: TGTGCCTGGAGTCAAGGGCGGGATCAGCCCCAGCATTTT
cdr3_aa: CAWSQGRDQPQHF

j_call: TRBJ1-2
d_call: -
v_call: TRBV5-6
clone_size: -
cdr3_nt: TGTGCCAGCAGCGACTGGACAGTCCGTTATGGCTACACCTTC
cdr3_aa: CASSDWTVRYGYTF

j_call: TRBJ1-1
d_call: -
v_call: TRBV6-6
clone_size: -
cdr3_nt: TGTGCCAGCACCCCGAACAGGGCGAACACTGAAGCTTTCTTT
cdr3_aa: CASTPNRANTEAFF

j_call: TRBJ1-2
d_call: TRBD1
v_call: TRBV28
clone_size: few
cdr3_nt: TGTGCCAGCAGCCCACAGGGGGCGCCCTTTTATCGCTACACCTTC
cdr3_aa: CASSPQGAPFYRYTF

j_call: TRBJ2-3
d_call: TRBD1
v_call: TRBV7-2
clone_size: once
cdr3_nt: TGTGCCAGCAGCCGACAGGGAAGCACAGATACGCAGTATTTT
cdr3_aa: CASSRQGSTDTQYF

j_call: TRBJ2-3
d_call: -
v_call: TRBV7-2
clone_size: once
cdr3_nt: TGTGCCAGCAGCTTAGTCCCGGATACGCAGTATTTT
cdr3_aa: CASSLVPDTQYF

j_call: TRBJ1-1
d_call: -
v_call: TRBV29-1
clone_size: -
cdr3_nt: TGCAGCACACCGGGTAGGGGGTACACTGAAGCTTTCTTT
cdr3_aa: CSTPGRGYTEAFF

j_call: TRBJ2-7
d_call: -
v_call: TRBV18
clone_size: -
cdr3_nt: TGTGCCAGCTCACCCCCAGGGTCCTACGAGCAGTACTTC
cdr3_aa: CASSPPGSYEQYF

j_call: TRBJ1-1
d_call: TRBD1
v_call: TRBV30
clone_size: few
cdr3_nt: TGTGCCGGTTGGGACAGGGCCTCCCCTGAAGCTTTCTTT
cdr3_aa: CAGWDRASPEAFF

j_call: TRBJ1-4
d_call: -
v_call: TRBV5-5
clone_size: -
cdr3_nt: TGTGCCAGCAGTGTGAACTTTCAGGTCCAGAATTTAAAACTGTTTTTT
cdr3_aa: CASSVNFQVQNLKLFF

j_call: TRBJ1-5
d_call: -
v_call: TRBV2
clone_size: once
cdr3_nt: TGTGCCAGCAGTGAACTGTCTAGCAATCAGCCCCAGCATTTT
cdr3_aa: CASSELSSNQPQHF

j_call: TRBJ1-1
d_call: -
v_call: TRBV6-5
clone_size: -
cdr3_nt: TGTGCCAGCAGTTACTGGGATAACACTGAAGCTTTCTTT
cdr3_aa: CASSYWDNTEAFF

j_call: TRBJ1-3
d_call: TRBD1
v_call: TRBV5-1
clone_size: -
cdr3_nt: TGCGCCAGCAGCTTAACAGGGGGCCCCCCTGGAAACACCATATATTTT
cdr3_aa: CASSLTGGPPGNTIYF

j_call: TRBJ2-2
d_call: -
v_call: TRBV5-1
clone_size: -
cdr3_nt: TGCGCCAGCAGCTTGGAGGTCACCGGGGAGCTGTTTTTT
cdr3_aa: CASSLEVTGELFF

j_call: TRBJ2-1
d_call: TRBD1
v_call: TRBV7-2
clone_size: -
cdr3_nt: TGTGCCAGCAGCTCGACAGGGGCCGGGCCTAATGAGCAGTTCTTC
cdr3_aa: CASSSTGAGPNEQFF

j_call: TRBJ1-1
d_call: TRBD1
v_call: TRBV28
clone_size: -
cdr3_nt: TGTGCCAGCAGTTTGGGACAGGGTCGAAAAACTGAAGCTTTCTTT
cdr3_aa: CASSLGQGRKTEAFF

j_call: TRBJ2-5
d_call: -
v_call: TRBV7-2
clone_size: -
cdr3_nt: TGTGCCAGCAGCTTAAGAGGGAACGGAGAGACCCAGTACTTC
cdr3_aa: CASSLRGNGETQYF

j_call: TRBJ1-1
d_call: -
v_call: TRBV6-6
clone_size: -
cdr3_nt: TGTGCCAGCAGTTACGGGCAGTACATGAACACTGAAGCTTTCTTT
cdr3_aa: CASSYGQYMNTEAFF

j_call: TRBJ2-5
d_call: -
v_call: TRBV7-2
clone_size: -
cdr3_nt: TGTGCCAGCAGCCGGGATGCAGGCCAAGAGACCCAGTACTTC
cdr3_aa: CASSRDAGQETQYF

j_call: TRBJ1-2
d_call: -
v_call: TRBV15
clone_size: -
cdr3_nt: TGTGCCACCAGCAGAGACCTAGATGGGGGGGCAATCGATGGCTACACCTTC
cdr3_aa: CATSRDLDGGAIDGYTF

j_call: TRBJ1-5
d_call: TRBD1
v_call: TRBV15
clone_size: -
cdr3_nt: TGTGCCACCAGCAGATCCGGGACAGGGGGTCAGCCCCAGCATTTT
cdr3_aa: CATSRSGTGGQPQHF

j_call: TRBJ1-4
d_call: TRBD1
v_call: TRBV4-3
clone_size: -
cdr3_nt: TGCGCCAGCAGCCAAAATGACAGGGGTAATGAAAAACTGTTTTTT
cdr3_aa: CASSQNDRGNEKLFF

j_call: TRBJ2-3
d_call: TRBD2
v_call: TRBV7-2
clone_size: -
cdr3_nt: TGTGCCAGCAGCTCCGGGGGGGTGGGGCCCGCAGATACGCAGTATTTT
cdr3_aa: CASSSGGVGPADTQYF

j_call: TRBJ2-6
d_call: -
v_call: TRBV15
clone_size: -
cdr3_nt: TGTGCCACCAGCTCGCGCCGGACATTTACAAGTTCTGGGGCCAACGTCCTGACTTTC
cdr3_aa: CATSSRRTFTSSGANVLTF

j_call: TRBJ2-4
d_call: TRBD2
v_call: TRBV5-6
clone_size: -
cdr3_nt: TGTGCCAGCAGTCCCGGAGGACTAGCGGGAGTATTTGGGGACATTCAGTACTTC
cdr3_aa: CASSPGGLAGVFGDIQYF

j_call: TRBJ2-5
d_call: -
v_call: TRBV25-1
clone_size: -
cdr3_nt: TGTGCCAGCAGTGAAAGACCCGGGCTAGCAGAGACCCAGTACTTC
cdr3_aa: CASSERPGLAETQYF

j_call: TRBJ2-2
d_call: -
v_call: TRBV5-1
clone_size: -
cdr3_nt: TGCGCCAGCAGCTTATATTCCAGGGGCACCGGGGAGCTGTTTTTT
cdr3_aa: CASSLYSRGTGELFF

j_call: TRBJ2-7
d_call: TRBD1
v_call: TRBV5-1
clone_size: -
cdr3_nt: TGCGCCAGCAGCTTGGACTTCAGGGGGAGCTACGAGCAGTACTTC
cdr3_aa: CASSLDFRGSYEQYF

j_call: TRBJ2-1
d_call: TRBD2
v_call: TRBV7-8
clone_size: -
cdr3_nt: TGTGCCAGCAGCTTTTCGACGGTTTCTAGCGGGAGGAATGAGCAGTTCTTC
cdr3_aa: CASSFSTVSSGRNEQFF

j_call: TRBJ2-1
d_call: TRBD2
v_call: TRBV4-3
clone_size: -
cdr3_nt: TGCGCCAGCACCGAAGAGGGCGGGAGGGCCGTTGGTGAGCAGTTCTTC
cdr3_aa: CASTEEGGRAVGEQFF

j_call: TRBJ2-1
d_call: -
v_call: TRBV4-3
clone_size: -
cdr3_nt: TGCGCCAGCAGCCAAGATCTTGAACGTCCCTATGAGCAGTTCTTC
cdr3_aa: CASSQDLERPYEQFF